The sequence of this T cell receptor (beta chain) was determined in a study of cytomegalovirus exposure and HLA in healthy donors. Study-level information: The 90 to 150 validation repertoires, a later analysis reported, used the same platform as the 600 to 700 repertoires from the first cohort. Study conclusions and caveats: Altogether, 160 or so TCR beta chains were recorded as cytomegalovirus-associated. Most TCR sequences were seen very rarely across donors, but some public TCRs occurred in many.

TCRdb's copy holds only in-frame clones and misses some; the assay was immunoSEQ multiplex PCR. This sample carries hundreds of thousands of clones, roughly 90% of them seen once, and the ten largest clones take about 0.8%. Points on this clone: Antigen specificity is unknown.

This sequence originates from a woman aged 18-29 years in good health and CMV-seronegative. Sequenced input: PBMCs.

DNA for the CDR3: TGTGCCAGCAGGAGGACTAGCGGGAGAGTTAAGTTCTTC. Its protein is CASRRTSGRVKFF. The J gene is TRBJ2-1, the V gene TRBV27; 13 bases line up with TRBD2. In germline, CDR1 is MNHEY, CDR2 SMNVEV (reference sequence). The trim removed 6 bases at V and 14 bases at J, leaving 7 bases unmatched. The CDR3 runs 13 residues.